Shown below are 31 T cell receptor beta chains from a single sample sequenced in a study of early T cells in non-severe SARS-CoV-2 infection. TCRdb redid the calling of the 5' RACE reads with MiXCR, one entry per CDR3 protein. The data show fewer than 25,000 distinct CDR3 sequences, roughly 3.5% seen once. Sequenced: whole blood. The receptors shown here come from an adult who was a healthcare worker with PCR-confirmed SARS-CoV-2 infection or an uninfected control (not recorded which).

In this sample, this clonotype turned up many times. The CDR3 DNA sequence: TGTGCCAGCAGTGCGACAGGGGCTCTTAGCAATCAGCCCCAGCATTTT. Its translation: CASSATGALSNQPQHF. The chain combines TRBV7-6 with TRBJ1-5; 8 bases line up with TRBD1. This CDR3 contains 16 residues. Trimming removed 6 bases from V and 0 bases from J; junction bases left unmatched: 7. The germline gives CDR1 SGHVS, CDR2 FNYEAQ.

In its sample, this clonotype was seen many times. The chain recombines TRBV7-2 with TRBJ2-1, with 16 bases aligning to TRBD2. Trimming removed 5 bases from V and 8 bases from J; junction bases left unmatched: 6. CDR3 size: 16 residues. Germline lookup yields CDR1 SGHTA and CDR2 FQGNSA. In nucleotides, the CDR3 is TGTGCCAGCAGCCAGGGACTAGCGGGAGGGCCCTATGAGCAGTTCTTC. It codes for CASSQGLAGGPYEQFF.

This clonotype has at least ten counts. CDR3 sequence (DNA): TGTGCCAGCAGCTTTCGACAGGGTCCCAGCTCCTACGAGCAGTACTTC. Amino acids: CASSFRQGPSSYEQYF. J is TRBJ2-7 and V is TRBV7-9; 7 positions agree with TRBD1. Germline V gives CDR1 SEHNR, CDR2 FQNEAQ (reference sequence). With V trimmed by 3 bases and J by 0 bases, 8 bases remained unmatched. CDR3 size: 16 residues. Using reference TRBV7-9 and TRBJ2-7 for the parts outside the CDR3, the full variable domain is DTGVSQNPRHKITKRGQNVTFRCDPISEHNRLYWYRQTLGQGPEFLTYFQNEAQLEKSRLLSDRFSAERPKGSFSTLEIQRTEQGDSAMYLCASSFRQGPSSYEQYFGPGTRLTVT.

This clonotype was counted many times. The rearrangement joins TRBV9 to TRBJ1-1; D is possibly TRBD1 (5 bases). Germline values: CDR1 SGDLS, CDR2 YYNGEE. V was pared by 4 bases and J by 5 bases, with 18 bases between. This CDR3 spans 15 amino acids. The CDR3 region is CASSSQEGLRTEAFF. The DNA for the CDR3 is TGTGCCAGCAGCAGCCAGGAGGGGCTGAGAACTGAAGCTTTCTTT.

In this sample, this clonotype turned up many times. The chain uses TRBV3-1 and TRBJ2-2; a possible D gene is TRBD2 (5 bases). This CDR3 spans 15 amino acids. Germline V gene lookup returns CDR1 LGHDT and CDR2 YNNKEL (reference sequence). V gave up 1 base and J gave up 0 bases, with 6 bases separating them. The CDR3 loop is CASSQAGSNTGELFF. CDR3 DNA: TGTGCCAGCAGCCAAGCGGGGTCGAACACCGGGGAGCTGTTTTTT.

The sample holds many counts of this clonotype. The chain carries TRBV27 and TRBJ2-7; D gene unclear. This CDR3 has 13 residues. Trimming left V 0 bases short and J 6 bases short, with 9 bases between. CDR1 is MNHEY and CDR2 is SMNVEV in the germline V gene (reference sequence). CDR3 nucleotides: TGTGCCAGCAGTTTATCCCTCGGGTCCGAGCAGTACTTC. Translated, it gives CASSLSLGSEQYF.

This clonotype was seen ten or more times. Written as DNA, the CDR3 is TGCAGCGTAACAGGGGGGATCCCTGGAAGCACTGAAGCTTTCTTT. The encoded protein is CSVTGGIPGSTEAFF. The V gene is TRBV29-1, the J gene TRBJ1-1, with 8 bases that match TRBD1. Germline V gives CDR1 SQVTM, CDR2 ANQGSEA. There are 15 residues in the CDR3. V shed 6 bases and J 4 bases; nucleotides not matched to a gene: 13.

The sample holds many counts of this clonotype. The chain joins TRBV12-3 or TRBV12-4 to TRBJ1-2, with a possible D match to TRBD1 (6 bases). This CDR3 spans 15 amino acids. V dropped 6 bases and J dropped 4 bases, with 18 bases sitting between them. The chain's CDR3 is CASSSIQGKSYGYTF. The CDR3 nucleotides read TGTGCCAGCAGCTCAATACAGGGCAAATCCTATGGCTACACCTTC.

In its sample, this clonotype was seen a few times. The rearrangement uses TRBV6-2 or TRBV6-3 and TRBJ1-1, with D maybe TRBD1 (5 bases). Deletions cut 7 bases from V and 5 bases from J, with 8 bases between. The CDR3 runs to 11 residues. Germline V lookup: CDR1 MNHEY, CDR2 SVGEGT. In DNA form, the CDR3 reads TGTGCCAGCATCCAGGGTACTGAAGCTTTCTTT. Protein sequence: CASIQGTEAFF.

The table lists this clonotype with many counts. The chain links TRBV5-5 to TRBJ2-7, with 9 bases matching TRBD1. This CDR3 is 17 amino acids long. Germline V gene sequence: CDR1 SGHKS, CDR2 YYEKEE (reference sequence). The trim removed 5 bases at V and 4 bases at J, leaving 16 bases unmatched. CDR3 DNA sequence: TGTGCCAGCAGTTTAATAGGAGGACAGGGGACTTTATACGAGCAGTACTTC. This sequence encodes CASSLIGGQGTLYEQYF.

This clonotype was picked up many times. V and J are TRBV6-5 and TRBJ2-1, with 8 positions matching TRBD1. This CDR3 has 17 amino acids. CDR1 and CDR2 (germline): MNHEY, SVGAGI. J was trimmed by 3 bases and V by 5 bases; bases with no gene match: 12. The CDR3 loop reads CASSHLRQGAIYNEQFF. The CDR3 nucleotides read TGTGCCAGCAGTCACCTGCGGCAGGGGGCAATCTACAATGAGCAGTTCTTC.

The chain uses TRBV5-6 and TRBJ2-7; D ambiguous. CDR3 size: 12 residues. Germline CDR1 and CDR2: SGHDT and YYEEEE. V was shortened by 5 bases and J by 3 bases, with 9 bases between the two germline ends. Here the CDR3 reads CASRDINYEQYF. In DNA form, the CDR3 reads TGTGCCAGCAGGGATATTAACTACGAGCAGTACTTC.

The chain is built from TRBV10-3 and TRBJ1-5; D remains ambiguous. Germline V gives CDR1 ENHRY, CDR2 SYGVKD. With 2 bases removed from V and 1 base from J, the gap between germline ends came to 6 bases. This CDR3 contains 14 residues. The CDR3 region is CAISEGQSNQPQHF. The CDR3 DNA reads TGTGCCATCAGTGAGGGTCAGAGCAATCAGCCCCAGCATTTT.

This clonotype was recorded at least ten times. The rearrangement links TRBV20-1 to TRBJ2-3; no clear D gene. Trimming took off 6 bases at V and 2 bases at J, with 9 bases between the two ends. Germline CDR1 is DFQATT and CDR2 is SNEGSKA (reference sequence). CDR3 size: 12 residues. The CDR3 DNA sequence: TGCAGTGCCCGACCCCTCACAGATACGCAGTATTTT. It yields the protein CSARPLTDTQYF.

This clonotype is judged medium-sized. The chain carries TRBV11-2 and TRBJ2-5; D is undetermined. The germline V gene has CDR1 SGHAT and CDR2 FQNNGV. The CDR3 is 15 amino acids. Trimming stripped 2 bases from V and 6 bases from J, with 16 bases between. In DNA form, the CDR3 reads TGTGCCAGCAGCTTAATTCAAGGGTCTGGAAAGACCCAGTACTTC. It encodes CASSLIQGSGKTQYF.

V is TRBV11-2 and J is TRBJ2-1; TRBD1 matches at 8 bases. V lost 4 bases to trimming and J lost 5 bases; unmatched junction nucleotides: 10. The CDR3 spans 16 residues. The germline CDR1 and CDR2 sequences are SGHAT and FQNNGV. CDR3 sequence: CASSSIRGPLHNEQFF. In nucleotides, the CDR3 is TGTGCCAGCAGCTCTATCAGGGGGCCTTTACACAATGAGCAGTTCTTC.

The gene calls are TRBV3-1 and TRBJ1-2, with D uncertain. V lost 1 base to trimming and J lost 4 bases, with 7 bases between them. Germline V gene data show CDR1 as LGHDT and CDR2 as YNNKEL (reference sequence). The CDR3 covers 13 residues. The CDR3 region has the DNA TGTGCCAGCAGCCAAGTAGCAGCCTATGGCTACACCTTC. Encoded protein: CASSQVAAYGYTF.

This clonotype was observed a handful of times. The J gene is TRBJ2-2, the V gene TRBV5-1; D ambiguous. Trimming pared 0 bases from V and 3 bases from J, leaving 6 bases between. The length of the CDR3 is 14 residues. Germline V CDR1 and CDR2: SGHRS, YFSETQ. CDR3 loop: CASSLGADTGELFF. CDR3 in DNA: TGCGCCAGCAGCTTGGGGGCGGACACCGGGGAGCTGTTTTTT.

This clonotype was counted many times. The V and J genes are TRBV20-1 and TRBJ1-1; 9 nucleotides match TRBD1. V shed 4 bases, J shed 5 bases, and the junction held 14 bases outside the gene matches. The CDR3 sequence is 16 residues long. Germline CDR1 is DFQATT and CDR2 is SNEGSKA (reference sequence). Here the CDR3 reads CSATLRVGTGTTEAFF. The CDR3 DNA sequence: TGCAGTGCTACCTTAAGAGTAGGGACAGGGACAACTGAAGCTTTCTTT.

This clonotype was counted only a few times. This rearrangement joins TRBV12-3 or TRBV12-4 to TRBJ1-1; D gene unclear. CDR3 length: 11 residues. V dropped 6 bases and J dropped 3 bases, with 5 bases sitting between them. The CDR3 coding sequence is TGTGCCAGCAGGATTTACACTGAAGCTTTCTTT. This sequence encodes CASRIYTEAFF.

This clonotype was counted ten times or more. This sequence joins TRBV14 and TRBJ1-1, with TRBD1 as a possible D gene (6 bases). Looked up from germline, CDR1 is SGHDN and CDR2 is FVKESK. The V gene lost 6 bases and the J gene lost 7 bases, with 18 bases spanning the gap. CDR3 length: 14 residues. CDR3: CASSPNRVKGEAFF. The CDR3 nucleotides read TGTGCCAGCAGTCCAAACAGGGTTAAAGGTGAAGCTTTCTTT. Filled out from reference TRBV14 and TRBJ1-1, the complete variable domain reads EAGVTQFPSHSVIEKGQTVTLRCDPISGHDNLYWYRRVMGKEIKFLLHFVKESKQDESGMPNNRFLAERTGGTYSTLKVQPAELEDSGVYFCASSPNRVKGEAFFGQGTRLTVV.

This clonotype has ten or more counts. The chain carries TRBV4-1 and TRBJ2-1; D assignment may be TRBD1 or TRBD2 (6 bases each). Germline CDR1 reads MGHRA; CDR2 reads YSYEKL. Trimming pared 0 bases from V and 12 bases from J, leaving 15 bases between. This CDR3 spans 14 amino acids. CDR3 protein: CASSQDPLEGVQFF. As DNA, the CDR3 is TGCGCCAGCAGCCAAGATCCGTTGGAGGGGGTGCAGTTCTTC.

This clonotype has only a few counts. The chain employs TRBV12-3 or TRBV12-4 and TRBJ1-1, with D possibly matching TRBD1 (6 bases). The CDR3 sequence is 12 residues long. The V and J ends lost 7 bases and 6 bases respectively, with 12 bases between them. CDR3 DNA sequence: TGTGCCAGCACCCGACAGGTAGCTGAAGCTTTCTTT. Translation: CASTRQVAEAFF.

In this sample, this clonotype turned up many times. This rearrangement joins TRBV14 to TRBJ2-3, with TRBD2 identical over 13 bases. The CDR3 loop spans 18 amino acids. Germline V gene sequence: CDR1 SGHDN, CDR2 FVKESK. Unmatched junction bases numbered 5, after V lost 0 bases and J lost 2 bases. This CDR3 is CASSQELGLAGDTDTQYF. The CDR3 bases are TGTGCCAGCAGCCAAGAACTTGGACTAGCGGGGGACACAGATACGCAGTATTTT.

This clonotype was detected many times. The CDR3, as DNA: TGTGCCAGCAGTTACGGGGGGGGCCACTACGAGCAGTACTTC. Translating gives CASSYGGGHYEQYF. The chain couples TRBV6-5 to TRBJ2-7; D may be TRBD2 (7 bases). The CDR3 length is 14 residues. The V end was cut by 2 bases, the J end by 3 bases, with 11 bases between. From germline, CDR1 is MNHEY and CDR2 SVGAGI.

This clonotype is medium-sized in the sample. CDR3 nucleotides: TGTGCCAGCCGCGGACAGGAGAATTCACCCCTCCACTTT. Translation gives CASRGQENSPLHF. The chain links TRBV2 to TRBJ1-6; 7 nucleotides line up with TRBD1. The CDR3 covers 13 residues. Germline V gene data show CDR1 as SNHLY and CDR2 as FYNNEI. The ends lost 8 bases at V and 7 bases at J; junction bases unmatched: 5.

In this sample, this clonotype turned up many times. The chain is built from TRBV30 and TRBJ2-5; TRBD2 agrees at 8 bases. This CDR3 has 17 amino acids. CDR1 is GTSNPN, CDR2 SVGIG, per germline (reference sequence). V shed 0 bases and J 1 base; nucleotides not matched to a gene: 10. In DNA form, the CDR3 reads TGTGCCTGGAGTGTACGGCGGATTAGCGGGACCCAAGAGACCCAGTACTTC. Amino acid sequence: CAWSVRRISGTQETQYF.

This clonotype was counted ten times or more. The chain recombines TRBV19 with TRBJ2-1; TRBD2 matches at 15 bases. Germline V CDR1 and CDR2: LNHDA, SQIVND (reference sequence). The CDR3 length is 15 residues. The ends lost 4 bases at V and 7 bases at J; junction bases unmatched: 2. CDR3 bases: TGTGCCAGTAGTACCGGGACTAGCGGGAGGAATGAGCAGTTCTTC. This gives the protein CASSTGTSGRNEQFF.

This clonotype has a count of ten or more. The V and J genes are TRBV12-3 or TRBV12-4 and TRBJ1-4, with D possibly TRBD1 on 5 matching bases. The CDR3 has 14 residues. V lost 3 bases, J lost 7 bases, and 12 bases lay in between. Written as DNA, the CDR3 is TGTGCCAGCAGTTTTCTTGGGGCTGGTGAAAAACTGTTTTTT. The encoded protein is CASSFLGAGEKLFF.

This clonotype was recorded at least ten times. J is TRBJ2-1 and V is TRBV7-6; D is perhaps TRBD1 (6 bases). The germline gives CDR1 SGHVS, CDR2 FNYEAQ. The V and J ends lost 2 bases and 5 bases respectively, with 16 bases between them. The CDR3 is 16 amino acids. CDR3 sequence reads: CASSLWGPRADNEQFF. CDR3 in DNA: TGTGCCAGCAGCTTATGGGGGCCCAGGGCCGACAATGAGCAGTTCTTC.

This clonotype was counted at least ten times. This chain joins TRBV4-3 and TRBJ1-1, with D possibly matching TRBD1 (6 bases). CDR3 length: 14 residues. Per the germline V gene, CDR1 is LGHNA and CDR2 is YSLEER. V lost 2 bases and J 5 bases, leaving 12 bases between the germline ends. The CDR3 is CASSQSGGWTEAFF. CDR3 nucleotides: TGCGCCAGCAGCCAATCGGGGGGCTGGACTGAAGCTTTCTTT.